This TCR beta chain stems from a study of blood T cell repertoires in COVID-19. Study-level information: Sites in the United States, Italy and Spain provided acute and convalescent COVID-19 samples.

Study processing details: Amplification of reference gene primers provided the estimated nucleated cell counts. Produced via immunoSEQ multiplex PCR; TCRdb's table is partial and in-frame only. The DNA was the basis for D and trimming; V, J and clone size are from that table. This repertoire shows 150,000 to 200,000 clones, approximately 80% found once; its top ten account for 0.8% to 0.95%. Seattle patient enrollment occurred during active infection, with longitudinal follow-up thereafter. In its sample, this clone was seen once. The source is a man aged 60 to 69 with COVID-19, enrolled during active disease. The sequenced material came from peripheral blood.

Here the CDR3 reads CATSRDNMRGSSYNEQFF. The CDR3 nucleotides are TGTGCCACCAGCAGAGATAATATGCGAGGGAGCTCCTACAATGAGCAGTTCTTC. This rearrangement joins TRBV15 to TRBJ2-1, with a tentative D call TRBD2 (5 bases). From germline, CDR1 is LNHNV and CDR2 YYDKDF (reference sequence). V lost 0 bases and J lost 0, with 15 bases in between. There are 18 residues in the CDR3.